This T cell receptor beta chain comes out of a study of T cells in Graves' hyperthyroidism and ophthalmopathy. Study information: Before treatment of any kind, peripheral blood was taken at initial diagnosis.

Ahead of any ophthalmopathy symptoms, the blood sample was obtained at the first diagnosis of hyperthyroidism. Findings and caveats of the study: Ophthalmopathy stood apart from stable hyperthyroidism in a 13 V-J model.

The table lists this clonotype with a few counts. Its antigen is currently unknown. The CDR3 runs 13 residues. V was cut by 0 bases and J by 7 bases, with 7 bases left in between. Germline CDR1 GTSNPN, CDR2 SVGIG (reference sequence). The investigators amplified TCR beta CDR3 regions from RNA transcripts. First-round RT-PCR targeting the TCR CDR3 was performed with the HTBI primer set. MiXCR, applied by TCRdb to the multiplex PCR reads, yields one record per CDR3 protein. The sample contains about 270,000 distinct CDR3 sequences, around 15% of which appear only once. This receptor was identified in a woman aged 50 to 60 with Graves' hyperthyroidism that later progressed to Graves' ophthalmopathy. The sequenced sample consisted of blood. The genes are TRBV30 and TRBJ1-6; D unresolved. The CDR3 loop is CAWSVERNSPLHF. DNA for the CDR3: TGTGCCTGGAGTGTAGAGAGAAATTCACCCCTCCACTTT.